The present TCR beta chain was sequenced within a study of blood T cells in healthy people across ages. Primers used in a second PCR of about 6 to 12 cycles were a sample-barcoded 5' primer and a J-beta primer mix. A template-switch adaptor containing 12 random nucleotides labeled each cDNA molecule. TCRdb called the 5' RACE reads again in MiXCR, with one record for every CDR3 protein. The sample shows some 550,000 distinct CDR3 sequences, around half of them seen only once. Germline-derived CDR1 and CDR2 are SGHVS and FQNEAQ. The V end lost 5 bases, the J end lost 6 bases, and 23 bases lay between the germline ends. The length of the CDR3 is 17 residues. This clonotype was seen ten or more times.

The V and J genes are TRBV7-8 and TRBJ2-4, with D possibly being TRBD2 (6 bases). Sequencing was carried out using blood. The TCR was taken from a man older than 75 in good health. Here the CDR3 reads CASSHTERVLLGNIQYF. The CDR3 DNA reads TGTGCCAGCAGCCATACGGAGCGGGTTCTATTGGGAAACATTCAGTACTTC. Based on the CDR3 plus reference TRBV7-8 and TRBJ2-4, the full variable domain is GAGVSQSPRYKVAKRGQDVALRCDPISGHVSLFWYQQALGQGPEFLTYFQNEAQLDKSGLPSDRFFAERPEGSVSTLKIQRTQQEDSAVYLCASSHTERVLLGNIQYFGAGTRLSVL.